Listed here are 24 T cell receptor beta chains from one sample, sequenced in a study of blood T cell repertoires in COVID-19. The method was immunoSEQ multiplex PCR; TCRdb's version includes in-frame clones alone and lacks a portion of them. This sample yields 170,000 or so clones, of which 85% to 90% are seen a single time; around 6.6% belongs to the top ten. The specimen sequenced was peripheral blood. The receptors stem from a man over 45 with active or convalescent COVID-19.

With respect to this clone: Germline is not matched at one junction end, which may reflect a read error. The chain has TRBV6-1 and TRBJ2-7; 9 positions match TRBD1. The CDR3 is 14 residues long. Germline lookup yields CDR1 MNHNS and CDR2 SASEGT. The CDR3 region is CAGSDRDREREQYF. The CDR3 coding sequence is TGTGCCGGCAGTGACCGGGACAGGGAGCGCGAGCAGTACTTC.

This clone appeared once. The chain carries TRBV24-1 and TRBJ2-7; 10 nucleotides line up with TRBD1. V dropped 7 bases and J dropped 5; count of bases not matched to a gene: 10. From germline, CDR1 is KGHDR and CDR2 SFDVKD. The CDR3 totals 15 residues. The CDR3 DNA reads TGTGCCACCAGCAAGACAGGGGGCGAACGGCACGAGCAGTACTTC. It codes for CATSKTGGERHEQYF.

V and J are TRBV7-2 and TRBJ1-5, with TRBD1 as a possible D gene (5 bases). Germline CDR1 is SGHTA and CDR2 is FQGNSA. Between the trimmed V and J ends, which lost 1 base and 4 bases, there was a span of 8 bases. This CDR3 has 14 residues. This chain's CDR3 is CASSLDNRNQPQHF. The CDR3 region has the DNA TGTGCCAGCAGCTTAGATAACAGGAATCAGCCCCAGCATTTT.

The DNA of the CDR3 is TGTGCCACCAGTGATTTCTCGAACACTGAAGCTTTCTTT. It is translated as CATSDFSNTEAFF. V usage is TRBV24-1 and J usage is TRBJ1-1; D remains unclear. The CDR3 loop spans 13 amino acids. Germline loops: CDR1 KGHDR, CDR2 SFDVKD. Trimming stripped 1 base from V and 1 base from J, with 3 bases between.

The chain has TRBV9 and TRBJ2-3, with D perhaps TRBD1 (5 bases). V lost 4 bases, J lost 0 bases, and 15 bases lay in between. The CDR3 has 16 amino acids. CDR1 and CDR2 from the germline V gene are SGDLS and YYNGEE. The CDR3 bases are TGTGCCAGCAGCCCTTGGACAAAACCAAGCACAGATACGCAGTATTTT. This encodes CASSPWTKPSTDTQYF.

The count of this clone is one. The J gene is TRBJ1-2, the V gene TRBV6-2 or TRBV6-3; possible D gene TRBD1, 5 bases. Trimming removed 0 bases from V and 4 bases from J, with 18 bases in between. CDR1 and CDR2 (germline): MNHEY, SVGEGT. The CDR3 is made up of 17 amino acids. In DNA, the CDR3 is TGTGCCAGCAGTTACTCCACCCGGGGGGGTAGAGGCTATGGCTACACCTTC. Encoded protein: CASSYSTRGGRGYGYTF.

The chain couples TRBV6-5 to TRBJ2-5; TRBD1 matches 9 bases. Per the germline V gene, CDR1 is MNHEY and CDR2 is SVGAGI. The trim removed 5 bases at V and 4 bases at J, leaving 8 bases unmatched. The CDR3 is 15 residues long. The DNA of the CDR3 is TGTGCCAGCAGTAGTCCGGGACAGGGTTTAGAGACCCAGTACTTC. Residues: CASSSPGQGLETQYF.

The chain links TRBV2 to TRBJ2-7; 8 bases align to TRBD1. Germline V gene data show CDR1 as SNHLY and CDR2 as FYNNEI. J was trimmed by 1 base and V by 6 bases; bases with no gene match: 8. The length of the CDR3 is 15 residues. The CDR3 is CASRTDRGLSYEQYF. The CDR3 DNA reads TGTGCCAGCAGGACCGACAGGGGACTTTCCTACGAGCAGTACTTC.

The V gene is TRBV7-2, the J gene TRBJ1-2, with 7 bases lining up with TRBD1. This CDR3 region has 15 residues. The V and J ends lost 3 bases and 8 bases, in that order; junction bases with no gene match: 12. Looked up from germline, CDR1 is SGHTA and CDR2 is FQGNSA. This CDR3 reads CASSFTFDRVGGYTF. DNA for the CDR3: TGTGCCAGCAGCTTCACTTTCGACAGGGTAGGGGGCTACACCTTC.

This clone has just one count. J is TRBJ1-2 and V is TRBV9, with D hard to call. Germline V lookup: CDR1 SGDLS, CDR2 YYNGEE. This CDR3 comprises 13 residues. The V end lost 4 bases, the J end lost 4 bases, and 11 bases lay between the germline ends. CDR3 DNA sequence: TGTGCCAGCAGCCCCGACTTGGTCTATGGCTACACCTTC. As protein: CASSPDLVYGYTF.

The CDR3 bases are TGTGCCAGCAGCTCAACAGGGACTGGAAACACCATATATTTT. Its protein is CASSSTGTGNTIYF. V usage is TRBV5-5 and J usage is TRBJ1-3; D perhaps matches TRBD1 (6 bases). CDR1 is SGHKS, CDR2 YYEKEE, per germline (reference sequence). Deletions cut 3 bases from V and 2 bases from J, with 9 bases between. The CDR3 is 14 amino acids.

In its sample, this clone was seen a few times. The chain joins TRBV30 to TRBJ1-6; unclear D gene. CDR3 size: 13 residues. Trimming removed 0 bases from V and 9 bases from J, with 9 bases in between. The germline gives CDR1 GTSNPN, CDR2 SVGIG (reference sequence). The CDR3 sequence is CAWSVEGFSPLHF. The CDR3 DNA reads as TGTGCCTGGAGTGTCGAGGGTTTTTCACCCCTCCACTTT.

The chain carries TRBV4-1 and TRBJ2-5, with 7 bases that match TRBD2. This CDR3 region has 15 residues. The V segment lost 0 bases and the J segment 5 bases; nucleotides outside the gene matches: 6. Germline lookup yields CDR1 MGHRA and CDR2 YSYEKL. Written as DNA, the CDR3 is TGCGCCAGCAGCCAAGATCGGGGGGAGTGGGAGACCCAGTACTTC. It specifies CASSQDRGEWETQYF.

This rearrangement joins TRBV7-9 to TRBJ2-3; TRBD2 matches at 10 bases. Germline CDR1 and CDR2: SEHNR and FQNEAQ (reference sequence). The CDR3 covers 16 residues. J gave up 3 bases and V 2 bases, and 5 bases lay outside the gene matches. The CDR3 region has the DNA TGTGCCAGCAGCTTATATCTAGCGGGGGTAACAGATACGCAGTATTTT. This encodes CASSLYLAGVTDTQYF.

The rearrangement links TRBV11-3 to TRBJ1-2; D unresolved. The CDR3 consists of 16 residues. Trimming took 2 bases from V and 8 from J, leaving 21 bases between them. Germline CDR1 reads SGHNT; CDR2 reads YENEEA. Here the CDR3 DNA reads TGTGCCAGCAGCTTACGGTCTTCGACGGCGGGTTGGGGCTACACCTTC. It specifies CASSLRSSTAGWGYTF. Using reference TRBV11-3 and TRBJ1-2 for the parts outside the CDR3, the full variable domain is EAGVVQSPRYKIIEKKQPVAFWCNPISGHNTLYWYLQNLGQGPELLIRYENEEAVDDSQLPKDRFSAERLKGVDSTLKIQPAELGDSAVYLCASSLRSSTAGWGYTFGSGTRLTVV.

The chain combines TRBV2 with TRBJ1-5; TRBD1 matches at 9 bases. Germline assignment: CDR1 SNHLY and CDR2 FYNNEI. V lost 5 bases and J lost 5; bases outside the gene matches: 1. The CDR3 sequence is 13 residues long. CDR3 amino acids: CASSWTGDQPQHF. Written as DNA, the CDR3 is TGTGCCAGCAGTTGGACAGGGGATCAGCCCCAGCATTTT.

This chain links TRBV6-6 with TRBJ1-5; D might be TRBD1 (5 bases). The CDR3 totals 15 residues. Trimming took 8 bases from V and 0 from J, leaving 14 bases between them. Germline V gene data show CDR1 as MNHNY and CDR2 as SVGAGI (reference sequence). The CDR3 nucleotides read TGTGCCAGCTTACCGACAGATCTTAGCAATCAGCCCCAGCATTTT. Encoded protein: CASLPTDLSNQPQHF.

J is TRBJ1-5 and V is TRBV13; D is unclear. The CDR3 has 14 residues. V gave up 0 bases and J gave up 4 bases, with 7 bases separating them. Per germline, CDR1 PRHDT and CDR2 FYEKMQ (reference sequence). This chain's CDR3 is CASSLGSGNQPQHF. In DNA form, the CDR3 reads TGTGCCAGCAGCTTAGGATCGGGTAATCAGCCCCAGCATTTT.

The chain is built from TRBV3-1 (or the pseudogene TRBV3-2) and TRBJ2-3; 11 nucleotides line up with TRBD2. CDR3 length: 15 residues. Germline V gives CDR1 LGHDT, CDR2 YNNKEL (reference sequence). The J segment lost 5 bases and the V segment lost 6 bases, leaving 7 bases of the junction unmatched. CDR3 bases: TGTGCCAGCAGACCCTTTGGACTAGCGGGAGATACGCAGTATTTT. This translates into CASRPFGLAGDTQYF.

The V gene is TRBV14, the J gene TRBJ2-1; the match to TRBD2 covers 8 bases. V was clipped by 5 bases and J by 0 bases; unmatched bases: 3. The CDR3 is 15 amino acids. Germline V lookup: CDR1 SGHDN, CDR2 FVKESK. The DNA for the CDR3 is TGTGCCAGCAGCAAGAGCGGGAGCTCCTACAATGAGCAGTTCTTC. Protein product: CASSKSGSSYNEQFF.

The chain joins TRBV11-3 to TRBJ2-5; 9 bases align to TRBD2. CDR3 length: 15 residues. Germline trimming cut 3 bases from V and 3 bases from J; bases unmatched to any gene: 5. Germline loops: CDR1 SGHNT, CDR2 YENEEA. For the CDR3, the DNA is TGTGCCAGCAGCTTTGGCGGGGGGGCGGAAGAGACCCAGTACTTC. It is translated as CASSFGGGAEETQYF.

The chain joins TRBV5-1 to TRBJ2-5; weak D call: TRBD1 (6 bases). The CDR3 covers 14 residues. Per germline, CDR1 SGHRS and CDR2 YFSETQ. The V and J ends lost 6 bases and 2 bases respectively, with 14 bases between them. CDR3 loop: CASTLTGSQETQYF. CDR3 sequence (DNA): TGCGCCAGCACCCTAACAGGGTCTCAAGAGACCCAGTACTTC.

This sequence joins TRBV15 and TRBJ2-2, with 10 nucleotides matching TRBD1. Losses at the gene ends were 3 bases for V and 5 bases for J; bases not matched to a gene: 6. The CDR3 loop spans 16 amino acids. Germline assignment: CDR1 LNHNV and CDR2 YYDKDF (reference sequence). CDR3 region: CATSSPGQGTTGELFF. Here the CDR3 DNA reads TGTGCCACCAGCAGTCCGGGACAGGGGACAACCGGGGAGCTGTTTTTT.

The rearrangement uses TRBV6-2 or TRBV6-3 and TRBJ2-2, with TRBD1 matching over 9 bases. The CDR3 spans 17 residues. The J segment lost 4 bases and the V segment lost 4 bases, leaving 10 bases of the junction unmatched. Per germline, CDR1 MNHEY and CDR2 SVGEGT. CDR3 in DNA: TGTGCCAGCAGTTTTGGGTCCGGGACAGGGATCACCGGGGAGCTGTTTTTT. This codes for CASSFGSGTGITGELFF.